The TCR beta chain described here comes from a study of T cells in Graves' hyperthyroidism and ophthalmopathy. Study as a whole: Peripheral blood was secured at the point of initial diagnosis, before any treatment. The study's findings and limits: Most clonotypes that expanded in the thyroid above 0.001 also showed up in blood.

Drawn at first hyperthyroidism diagnosis, the blood sample preceded any ophthalmopathy symptoms. Fresh 10 ml peripheral blood yielded PBMCs. With regard to this clonotype: Its target is unknown.

TCR beta CDR3 sequences were amplified from RNA transcripts. Using the HTBI primer set, a first-round RT-PCR was run on the TCR CDR3. TCRdb re-derived calls from the multiplex PCR reads in MiXCR, one entry per CDR3 protein. The sample gives under 400,000 distinct CDR3 sequences, 15% to 17% of which show up once; about a quarter is in the top ten. Deletions cut 5 bases from V and 2 bases from J, with 9 bases between. Germline V gene lookup returns CDR1 MDHEN and CDR2 SYDVKM. The CDR3 extends over 14 amino acids. The receptor comes from a woman under 30 with Graves' hyperthyroidism that later progressed to Graves' ophthalmopathy. Sequenced: blood. This chain uses TRBV28 with TRBJ2-2, with a weak D call TRBD2 (5 bases). CDR3 loop: CASSRRGNTGELFF. Here the CDR3 DNA reads TGTGCCAGCAGTCGCCGGGGTAACACCGGGGAGCTGTTTTTT.